This TCR beta chain was captured in a study of shared clonotypes between healthy human individuals. Overall study context: Three plates each covered CD4 naive and memory; CD8 naive two, CD8 memory one.

Study-level points and caveats: Four donors shared about 4.8% of their naive CD4 clonotypes. Rarefaction curves obtained for sorted subsets showed sequencing incomplete despite large depth.

Everyone who donated was a Caucasian adult who lived in Nashville, Tennessee. Trimming shortened V by 0 bases and J by 10 bases, and 10 bases separated the two germline ends. CDR1 is SGHDN and CDR2 is FVKESK in the germline V gene. The CDR3 is made up of 13 amino acids. With respect to this clone: The target antigen is unknown.

Data came from immunoSEQ multiplex PCR; TCRdb stores just in-frame clones and leaves some out. The profile covers some 900,000 clones, with over 60% appearing a single time and 1.5% taken by the ten largest. The sequence came from a man younger than 35 in good health. The chain employs TRBV14 and TRBJ2-1; D uncertain. Material: memory CD4+ T cells sorted from blood. Subset in this sample: CD45RA-negative fraction. CDR3 in DNA: TGTGCCAGCAGCCAAGATATCACCCGGGAGCAGTTCTTC. It translates to CASSQDITREQFF.